This T cell receptor beta chain emerged from a study of vaccination effects on CD4 cells after COVID-19 (dated by TCRdb to the early 2020s). About the study as a whole: Participants received two doses of either the BNT162b2 or the mRNA-1273 mRNA SARS-CoV-2 vaccine. Pre-vaccine samples were drawn from two convalescent patients 16 days and one week before the first dose, at 142 and 148 days after COVID-19 diagnosis. The study compared SARS-CoV-2 spike-specific CD4+ TCR repertoires before and after mRNA vaccination in COVID-19 convalescent patients and infection-naive vaccine recipients. Altogether, around ten COVID-19 convalescent patients and a few SARS-CoV-2-naive healthy vaccine recipients made up the full study. Cultures from other donors in the study were sequenced using the Oncomine TCR Beta short-read assay on an Illumina iSeq 100.

In the ViraFEST assay, PBMC were stimulated with viral peptide pools, and TCR sequencing was then used to find antigen-specific CD4+ T cell clonotypes based on their expansion. After around 10 days of culture, CD4+ T cells were isolated with the EasySep CD4+ T cell isolation kit. PCR-confirmed SARS-CoV-2 infection had occurred in convalescent patients between March and December 2020, before the Alpha, Beta and Delta variants emerged in the United States. Roughly 1.9 million PBMC per well were cultured with around 9.8 ug/ml peptides in IMDM containing roughly 5% human AB serum, 10 IU/ml IL-2 and gentamicin. On days 3 and 7, half of the culture medium was replaced with fresh IL-2-containing medium. Unless otherwise noted, each peptide stimulation condition was cultured in triplicate wells. PBMC were separated from whole blood using Ficoll-Paque Plus gradient centrifugation and were then either cryopreserved at -140C or used fresh. The QIAamp micro DNA kit was used to extract genomic DNA from the cultured CD4+ T cells.

Library prep was done by the immunoSEQ multiplex PCR assay. DNA from the cultured and isolated CD4+ T cells underwent TCR beta CDR3 sequencing. Per the original workflow: The analysis removed non-productive TCR sequences, trimmed reads to the CDR3 region, and retained only CDR3s that were 7 or more amino acids long. Antigen-specific clonotypes were identified using the MANAFEST web app by comparison of expansion in peptide wells against reference cultures. To count as positive, a clone had to show expansion at FDR<0.05 compared with the reference and with all other wells, an odds ratio above 5, and a frequency above 0.1% in two replicate wells. Clonotypes significantly expanded in SARS-CoV-2 spike wells and in at least one common cold coronavirus spike condition were defined as cross-reactive. CDR3 similarity was assessed by Levenshtein distance with the stringdist R package, and unrooted trees were built with ape in R 3.6.1. TCRdb stores this immuneACCESS table with in-frame sequences only. Part of the clones is absent; in the studies checked, under half of the shortfall reflects unresolved V genes, and no reason is known for the rest. Clonal size and the V and J genes are those of that table, whereas D and trimming came from the DNA. This sample gives 40,000 or so clones in total; approximately 77% of them show up just once. Of the sample, under 30% is held by the ten largest clones.

Study-wide findings and limitations: Among convalescent patients, the spike-reactive repertoire after vaccination was made up mainly of new vaccine-induced clones that were largely distinct from the clones induced by infection. Marked clonal contraction was observed in both infection-induced and vaccine-induced clones at late post-vaccination timepoints, consistent with waning T cell responses. The study was limited by a small number of convalescent patients, and early post-infection timepoints were lacking.

In the case of this clone: The antigen this receptor binds is unknown. No much larger clone exists at a distance of one base, and base qualities are not known.

This sample comprised CD4+ T cells from PBMCs cultured with a peptide pool, obtained before COVID-19 vaccination. The receptor was isolated from a human donor who had a prior SARS-CoV-2 infection.

The DNA reads as follows: TGTGCCAGCCGGGACAACTCTATGAACACTGAAGCTTTCTTT. The resulting protein is CASRDNSMNTEAFF. The rearranged chain carries TRBV7-8 and TRBJ1-1, and perhaps TRBD1 as D gene, on 6 matching bases. CDR1 and CDR2 (SGHVS, FQNEAQ) derive from the germline V gene. Measured from the cysteine to the phenylalanine, the CDR3 is 14 residues long. CDR3 DNA only is kept here, 42 bases in frame from base 1. V was cut back by 8 bases and J by 0 bases, leaving a gap of 13 bases between them.